This T cell receptor (beta chain) is from a study of blood T cell repertoires in COVID-19. Study in general: Spain, Italy and the United States supplied samples that represented acute and convalescent COVID-19. PBMCs, B-cell-depleted T cells, or T cells provided the cDNA or gDNA that made up the material.

Germline V gene lookup returns CDR1 MDHEN and CDR2 SYDVKM. CDR3 length equals 14 residues. Trimming took 3 bases from V and 4 from J, leaving 13 bases between them. Authors' data handling: Scientists estimated how many nucleated cells there were by amplifying reference gene primers. Data came from immunoSEQ multiplex PCR; TCRdb stores just in-frame clones and leaves some out. That table is the source of V, J and clone size, and D and trimming were worked out from the DNA. The table lists hundreds of thousands of clones, around 87% of them singletons. The sequenced sample consisted of peripheral blood. The TCR sequence derives from a woman aged 50 to 60 who had recovered from COVID-19. The chain couples TRBV28 to TRBJ2-7, with D hard to call. CDR3 sequence: CASSLPGKVYEQYF. The CDR3 DNA reads as TGTGCCAGCAGTTTGCCAGGAAAGGTATACGAGCAGTACTTC. Based on the CDR3 plus reference TRBV28 and TRBJ2-7, the full variable domain is DVKVTQSSRYLVKRTGEKVFLECVQDMDHENMFWYRQDPGLGLRLIYFSYDVKMKEKGDIPEGYSVSREKKERFSLILESASTNQTSMYLCASSLPGKVYEQYFGPGTRLTVT.